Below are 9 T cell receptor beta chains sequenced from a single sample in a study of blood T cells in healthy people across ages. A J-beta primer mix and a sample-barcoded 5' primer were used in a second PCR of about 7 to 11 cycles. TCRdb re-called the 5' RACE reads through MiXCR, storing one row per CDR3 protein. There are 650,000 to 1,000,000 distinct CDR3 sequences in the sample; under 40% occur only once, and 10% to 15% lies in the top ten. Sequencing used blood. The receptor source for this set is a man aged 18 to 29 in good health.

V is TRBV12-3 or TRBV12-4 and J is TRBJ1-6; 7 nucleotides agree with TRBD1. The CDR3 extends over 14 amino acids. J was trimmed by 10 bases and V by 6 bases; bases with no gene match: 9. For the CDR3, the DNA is TGTGCCAGCAGAAAGACAGGGAGCCACTCACCCCTCCACTTT. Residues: CASRKTGSHSPLHF.

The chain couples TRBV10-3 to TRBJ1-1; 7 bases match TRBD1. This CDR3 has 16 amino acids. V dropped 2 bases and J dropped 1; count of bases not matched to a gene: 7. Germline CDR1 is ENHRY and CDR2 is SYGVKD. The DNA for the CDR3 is TGTGCCATCAGTGAGCCTTTAGGGGGCCAGAACACTGAAGCTTTCTTT. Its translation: CAISEPLGGQNTEAFF.

The CDR3 DNA follows: TGTGCCAGCAGCGCTAAGAGCCGGGACCCCTCTTTCTTT. Amino acids: CASSAKSRDPSFF. The chain joins TRBV7-9 to TRBJ1-1; possible D gene TRBD1, 5 bases. The CDR3 contains 13 residues. Trimming pared 5 bases from V and 12 bases from J, leaving 19 bases between. Germline-derived CDR1 and CDR2 are SEHNR and FQNEAQ (reference sequence). Combining the CDR3 with reference TRBV7-9 and TRBJ1-1 gives the whole variable domain DTGVSQNPRHKITKRGQNVTFRCDPISEHNRLYWYRQTLGQGPEFLTYFQNEAQLEKSRLLSDRFSAERPKGSFSTLEIQRTEQGDSAMYLCASSAKSRDPSFFGQGTRLTVV.

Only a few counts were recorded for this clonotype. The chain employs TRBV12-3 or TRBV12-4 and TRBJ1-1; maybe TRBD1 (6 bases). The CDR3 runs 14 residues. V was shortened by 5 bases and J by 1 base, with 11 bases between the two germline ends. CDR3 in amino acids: CASSQQGRNTEAFF. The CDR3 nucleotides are TGTGCCAGCAGTCAGCAGGGGAGGAACACTGAAGCTTTCTTT.

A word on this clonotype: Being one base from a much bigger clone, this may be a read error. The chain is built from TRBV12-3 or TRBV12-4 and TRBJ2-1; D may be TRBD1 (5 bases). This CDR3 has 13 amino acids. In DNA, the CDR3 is TGTGCCAGCAGTGTAGCAGGGTTCAATGAGCAGTTCTTC. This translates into CASSVAGFNEQFF.

Here the CDR3 DNA reads TGCAGTGCCGCGGACAGGGGGGTATATGGCTACACCTTC. Translation: CSAADRGVYGYTF. The chain uses TRBV20-1 and TRBJ1-2, with 10 nucleotides matching TRBD1. CDR3 length: 13 amino acids. Germline V gene sequence: CDR1 DFQATT, CDR2 SNEGSKA (reference sequence). Trimming took 6 bases from V and 5 from J; bases not matched to a gene: 6.

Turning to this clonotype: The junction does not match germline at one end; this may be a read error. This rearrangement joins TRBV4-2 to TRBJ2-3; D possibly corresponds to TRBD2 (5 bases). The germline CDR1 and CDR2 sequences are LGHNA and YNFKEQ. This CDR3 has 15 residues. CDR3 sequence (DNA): TGTGCCGGCAGCCAAGACGGTAGCGGCACAGATACGCAGTATTTT. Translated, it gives CAGSQDGSGTDTQYF.

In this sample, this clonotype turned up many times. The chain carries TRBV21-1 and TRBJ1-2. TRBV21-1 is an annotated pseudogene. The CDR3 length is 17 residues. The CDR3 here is CASSNTPRHPEDAGYTF. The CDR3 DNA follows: TGTGCCAGCAGCAACACACCACGACACCCCGAGGATGCTGGCTACACCTTC.

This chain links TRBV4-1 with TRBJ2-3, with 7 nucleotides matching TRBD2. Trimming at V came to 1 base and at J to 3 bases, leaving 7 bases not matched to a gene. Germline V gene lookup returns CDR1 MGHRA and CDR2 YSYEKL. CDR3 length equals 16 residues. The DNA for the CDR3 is TGCGCCAGCAGCCAAGTAATGTCGGGGGGAACAGATACGCAGTATTTT. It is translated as CASSQVMSGGTDTQYF.